One sample yielded the 30 T cell receptor beta chains listed below, sequenced in a study of T-cell reconstitution after alpha-beta-depleted transplantation in children. A library of TCRbeta sequences, prepared with unique molecular identifiers, was generated. From the PCR reads, TCRdb called clonotypes with MiXCR, one entry per CDR3 protein. The sample includes 150,000 to 200,000 distinct CDR3 sequences, roughly 6.8% of them seen just once. Sequencing used PBMCs from the stem cell graft donor, obtained from the stem cell graft. These receptors all come from a human donor who donated a stem cell graft to a child with Wiskott-Aldrich syndrome.

This clonotype was counted at least ten times. CDR3 coding DNA: TGTGCCACCAGTGATTCCTCGGGAGACAGGAACGAGCAGTACTTC. Translated: CATSDSSGDRNEQYF. The chain joins TRBV24-1 to TRBJ2-7, with D perhaps TRBD1 or TRBD2 (6 bases each). Germline CDR1 KGHDR, CDR2 SFDVKD. Between the trimmed V and J ends, which lost 2 bases and 5 bases, there was a span of 15 bases. CDR3 length: 15 residues.

In its sample, this clonotype was seen many times. The V and J genes are TRBV12-3 or TRBV12-4 and TRBJ2-7, with a tentative D call TRBD1 (6 bases). This CDR3 is 14 amino acids long. The V end lost 2 bases, the J end lost 0 bases, and 8 bases lay between the germline ends. For the CDR3, the DNA is TGTGCCAGCAGTTTAAGGGGGACCTCCTACGAGCAGTACTTC. Translating gives CASSLRGTSYEQYF.

This clonotype has a count of ten or more. This sequence joins TRBV20-1 and TRBJ1-4; TRBD1 aligns across 7 bases. V lost 6 bases, J lost 10 bases, and 11 bases stayed unmatched. Per the germline V gene, CDR1 is DFQATT and CDR2 is SNEGSKA (reference sequence). The CDR3 extends over 13 amino acids. CDR3 sequence: CSAEQGSVVKLFF. As DNA, the CDR3 is TGCAGTGCCGAACAGGGGAGCGTCGTAAAACTGTTTTTT.

The chain joins TRBV12-3 or TRBV12-4 to TRBJ2-1, with 12 bases lining up with TRBD2. V trimming: 8 bases; J trimming: 6 bases; junction bases outside the gene matches: 20. The CDR3 covers 19 residues. The CDR3 is CASCSEGLAGGPLTNEQFF. The CDR3 nucleotides are TGTGCCAGCTGTTCTGAGGGGCTAGCGGGAGGGCCACTCACCAATGAGCAGTTCTTC.

This clonotype has a count of ten or more. The J gene is TRBJ2-7, the V gene TRBV20-1, with unresolved D. Germline V CDR1 and CDR2: DFQATT, SNEGSKA (reference sequence). V was clipped by 3 bases and J by 0 bases, with 0 bases between them. The CDR3 runs 10 residues. The CDR3 coding sequence is TGCAGTGCTAGCTCCTACGAGCAGTACTTC. It specifies CSASSYEQYF.

The V and J genes are TRBV20-1 and TRBJ1-6; 9 bases map to TRBD1. This CDR3 spans 19 amino acids. Per the germline V gene, CDR1 is DFQATT and CDR2 is SNEGSKA (reference sequence). Trimming at V came to 2 bases and at J to 0 bases, leaving 11 bases not matched to a gene. This CDR3 is CSARRQGDQPSSYNSPLHF. CDR3 in DNA: TGCAGTGCTAGAAGACAGGGGGATCAACCAAGCTCCTATAATTCACCCCTCCACTTT.

This clonotype was observed at least ten times. The chain carries TRBV7-2 and TRBJ2-3; a weak D match, TRBD2 (6 bases). The V gene lost 1 base and the J gene lost 6 bases, with 14 bases spanning the gap. Germline lookup yields CDR1 SGHTA and CDR2 FQGNSA. The CDR3 is 15 amino acids. This CDR3 reads CASSLGDSFWDTQYF. As DNA, the CDR3 is TGTGCCAGCAGCTTAGGGGACTCGTTCTGGGATACGCAGTATTTT.

This clonotype was seen repeatedly, ten times or more. The chain joins TRBV28 to TRBJ2-7, with 8 nucleotides matching TRBD1. CDR1 is MDHEN and CDR2 is SYDVKM in the germline V gene. V was pared by 6 bases and J by 6 bases, with 10 bases of the junction left unmatched. The CDR3 covers 14 residues. CDR3 region: CASSQGQAFAEQYF. CDR3 bases: TGTGCCAGCAGCCAGGGACAGGCCTTCGCCGAGCAGTACTTC.

This clonotype has a count of ten or more. The chain carries TRBV12-3 or TRBV12-4 and TRBJ1-5; D ambiguous. This CDR3 comprises 14 residues. Trimming removed 7 bases at V and 6 bases at J, with 16 bases between. For the CDR3, the DNA is TGTGCCAGCACCCTTGGTGTGGGCGGTCAGCCCCAGCATTTT. The encoded protein is CASTLGVGGQPQHF.

This clonotype was seen many times. This CDR3 reads CASSPLQLLQTYGYTF. The CDR3 nucleotides are TGTGCCAGCAGTCCCCTTCAGCTTCTCCAGACCTATGGCTACACCTTC. The chain recombines TRBV6-5 with TRBJ1-2; no firm D call. There are 16 residues in the CDR3. CDR1 is MNHEY and CDR2 is SVGAGI in the germline V gene. Trimming took off 5 bases at V and 4 bases at J, with 20 bases between the two ends.

The table lists this clonotype with many counts. The V call is TRBV5-5, the J call TRBJ1-6; 7 bases align to TRBD1. Germline loops: CDR1 SGHKS, CDR2 YYEKEE (reference sequence). V shed 4 bases, J shed 14 bases, and the junction held 12 bases outside the gene matches. The CDR3 is 14 amino acids. DNA for the CDR3: TGTGCCAGCAGCCGTGGACAGGTCGAGTCAACCCTCCACTTT. Protein product: CASSRGQVESTLHF. The complete variable domain, with remaining parts taken from reference TRBV5-5 and TRBJ1-6, reads DAGVTQSPTHLIKTRGQQVTLRCSPISGHKSVSWYQQVLGQGPQFIFQYYEKEERGRGNFPDRFSARQFPNYSSELNVNALLLGDSALYLCASSRGQVESTLHFGNGTRLTVT.

At least ten counts were recorded for this clonotype. The chain links TRBV15 to TRBJ2-7; TRBD1 might be the D (6 bases). Germline V gives CDR1 LNHNV, CDR2 YYDKDF (reference sequence). The V and J ends lost 3 bases and 3 bases respectively, with 15 bases between them. This CDR3 contains 15 residues. This CDR3 is CATSSRDKGFYEQYF. The CDR3 DNA is TGTGCCACCAGCAGCCGGGACAAGGGGTTCTACGAGCAGTACTTC. The entire variable domain, with the rest obtained from reference TRBV15 and TRBJ2-7, is as follows: DAMVIQNPRYQVTQFGKPVTLSCSQTLNHNVMYWYQQKSSQAPKLLFHYYDKDFNNEADTPDNFQSRRPNTSFCFLDIRSPGLGDTAMYLCATSSRDKGFYEQYFGPGTRLTVT.

This clonotype was detected many times. The V call is TRBV10-3, the J call TRBJ2-7; 13 bases line up with TRBD2. V lost 2 bases and J lost 4; bases outside the gene matches: 8. CDR1 is ENHRY, CDR2 SYGVKD, per germline. This CDR3 is 17 amino acids long. The CDR3 here is CAISEVSGLAGVYEQYF. CDR3 DNA sequence: TGTGCCATCAGTGAGGTTTCTGGACTAGCGGGAGTGTACGAGCAGTACTTC.

This clonotype was seen a handful of times. This chain connects TRBV3-1 to TRBJ1-2; D might be TRBD1 (5 bases). Trimming removed 4 bases from V and 8 bases from J, with 14 bases in between. Looked up from germline, CDR1 is LGHDT and CDR2 is YNNKEL (reference sequence). This CDR3 comprises 13 residues. This chain's CDR3 is CASSPGRLRGYTF. In nucleotides, the CDR3 is TGTGCCAGCAGCCCGGGACGGCTGCGGGGCTACACCTTC.

This chain joins TRBV15 and TRBJ1-2, with D hard to call. Germline CDR1 and CDR2: LNHNV and YYDKDF (reference sequence). Trimming shortened V by 0 bases and J by 6 bases, and 14 bases separated the two germline ends. There are 15 residues in the CDR3. CDR3 sequence: CATSRDLLGIDGYTF. For the CDR3, the DNA is TGTGCCACCAGCAGAGATCTATTAGGGATCGATGGCTACACCTTC.

This clonotype showed up many times. The V and J genes are TRBV29-1 and TRBJ1-5, with a possible D match to TRBD1 (5 bases). CDR3 size: 13 residues. The V and J ends lost 4 bases and 5 bases respectively, with 12 bases between them. CDR1 and CDR2 (germline): SQVTM, ANQGSEA. CDR3 nucleotide sequence: TGCAGCGTTGCCCAGGGTGAGGATCAGCCCCAGCATTTT. It codes for CSVAQGEDQPQHF.

This clonotype occurred a few times. The chain carries TRBV5-5 and TRBJ2-1, with 9 positions matching TRBD2. The germline V gene encodes CDR1 SGHKS and CDR2 YYEKEE (reference sequence). The CDR3 is 15 residues long. Trimming cost V 0 bases and J 4 bases; bases outside gene matches: 2. CDR3: CASSLVTSGYNEQFF. CDR3 nucleotide sequence: TGTGCCAGCAGCTTGGTCACTAGCGGGTACAATGAGCAGTTCTTC.

This clonotype was seen more than once but under ten times. The gene calls are TRBV4-3 and TRBJ2-1; TRBD2 matches at 16 bases. V shed 3 bases and J 0 bases; nucleotides not matched to a gene: 8. CDR1 and CDR2 from the germline V gene are LGHNA and YSLEER. This CDR3 has 20 amino acids. CDR3 in amino acids: CASSHGAGLAGGGSYNEQFF. Here the CDR3 DNA reads TGCGCCAGCAGCCACGGGGCGGGACTAGCGGGGGGGGGCTCCTACAATGAGCAGTTCTTC.

This sequence joins TRBV30 and TRBJ1-1; no firm D call. This CDR3 is 11 amino acids long. Germline V gene lookup returns CDR1 GTSNPN and CDR2 SVGIG (reference sequence). V was pared by 3 bases and J by 0 bases, with 2 bases between. In nucleotides, the CDR3 is TGTGCCTGGAGATTGAACACTGAAGCTTTCTTT. It specifies CAWRLNTEAFF.

This clonotype was counted many times. This chain joins TRBV6-2 or TRBV6-3 and TRBJ2-1; D is perhaps TRBD2 (6 bases). Germline values: CDR1 MNHEY, CDR2 SVGEGT. V shed 4 bases and J shed 6 bases, with 13 bases lying between them. The CDR3 totals 14 residues. In DNA, the CDR3 is TGTGCCAGCAGTTCCCGGGACTCAACCAATGAGCAGTTCTTC. Residues: CASSSRDSTNEQFF.

This clonotype was counted many times. The V and J genes are TRBV11-2 and TRBJ2-3; a possible D gene is TRBD2 (5 bases). V lost 6 bases, J lost 12 bases, and 16 bases lay in between. This CDR3 has 12 residues. Germline values: CDR1 SGHAT, CDR2 FQNNGV. The CDR3 loop reads CASSKDGMPQYF. The CDR3 DNA follows: TGTGCCAGCAGTAAGGACGGGATGCCACAGTATTTT. The whole variable domain, filled in from reference TRBV11-2 and TRBJ2-3, reads EAGVAQSPRYKIIEKRQSVAFWCNPISGHATLYWYQQILGQGPKLLIQFQNNGVVDDSQLPKDRFSAERLKGVDSTLKIQPAKLEDSAVYLCASSKDGMPQYFGPGTRLTVL.

This clonotype was seen a few times. This chain links TRBV27 with TRBJ2-3; 12 bases are a match to TRBD2. Germline assignment: CDR1 MNHEY and CDR2 SMNVEV (reference sequence). The V gene end was trimmed by 6 bases and the J gene end by 4 bases; junction bases not matched to a gene: 5. This CDR3 has 15 amino acids. The CDR3 protein is CASRGTSGPSDTQYF. The CDR3 DNA follows: TGTGCCAGCAGGGGGACTAGCGGGCCCTCAGATACGCAGTATTTT.

The CDR3 sequence is CASSQGGIGAMGSNQPQHF. The CDR3 DNA is TGTGCCAGCAGCCAAGGGGGGATCGGGGCAATGGGTAGCAATCAGCCCCAGCATTTT. This chain connects TRBV16 to TRBJ1-5; D is perhaps TRBD1 (5 bases). This CDR3 contains 19 residues. V lost 2 bases to trimming and J lost 0 bases, with 20 bases between them. Germline V gene lookup returns CDR1 KGHSY and CDR2 FQNENV.

In its sample, this clonotype was seen many times. This sequence joins TRBV4-3 and TRBJ2-3, with D maybe TRBD2 (7 bases). Germline CDR1 LGHNA, CDR2 YSLEER. V was clipped by 0 bases and J by 3 bases, with 13 bases between them. The CDR3 is 16 amino acids. CDR3 sequence: CASSQDFRGGTDTQYF. CDR3 DNA: TGCGCCAGCAGCCAAGATTTCAGGGGAGGGACAGATACGCAGTATTTT.

This sequence joins TRBV3-1 and TRBJ2-6, with D possibly being TRBD1 (5 bases). Trimming stripped 1 base from V and 2 bases from J, with 12 bases between. CDR3 length: 17 amino acids. Germline assignment: CDR1 LGHDT and CDR2 YNNKEL (reference sequence). The CDR3 coding sequence is TGTGCCAGCAGCCAAGTGTTTGCAGGGACTGGGGCCAACGTCCTGACTTTC. It encodes CASSQVFAGTGANVLTF.

This clonotype was seen ten or more times. V gene TRBV11-2 combines with J gene TRBJ2-3; D is unclear. The germline gives CDR1 SGHAT, CDR2 FQNNGV. The CDR3 loop spans 12 amino acids. The V gene lost 5 bases and the J gene lost 8 bases, with 11 bases spanning the gap. In DNA form, the CDR3 reads TGTGCCAGCAGCCTATGGGGTAGTACGCAGTATTTT. As protein: CASSLWGSTQYF. Complete variable domain (other parts from reference TRBV11-2 and TRBJ2-3): EAGVAQSPRYKIIEKRQSVAFWCNPISGHATLYWYQQILGQGPKLLIQFQNNGVVDDSQLPKDRFSAERLKGVDSTLKIQPAKLEDSAVYLCASSLWGSTQYFGPGTRLTVL.

The table lists this clonotype with many counts. The chain is built from TRBV20-1 and TRBJ2-1, with 7 bases lining up with TRBD1. The V gene's germline CDR1 is DFQATT and CDR2 SNEGSKA (reference sequence). V dropped 0 bases and J dropped 5; count of bases not matched to a gene: 7. The CDR3 has 15 residues. CDR3 in DNA: TGCAGTGCTAGAGACCCGGGACAGATCCACAATGAGCAGTTCTTC. This encodes CSARDPGQIHNEQFF.

This clonotype was found many times. The chain joins TRBV4-2 to TRBJ2-3; 8 bases line up with TRBD2. This CDR3 is 18 amino acids long. The V gene's germline CDR1 is LGHNA and CDR2 YNFKEQ. J lost 3 bases, V lost 0 bases, and 11 bases had no gene match. The CDR3: CASSQDVAGPPGTDTQYF. CDR3 nucleotides: TGTGCCAGCAGCCAAGATGTAGCGGGACCTCCGGGGACAGATACGCAGTATTTT.

This clonotype was counted ten times or more. V usage is TRBV29-1 and J usage is TRBJ2-3; a weak D match, TRBD2 (6 bases). Germline V gene data show CDR1 as SQVTM and CDR2 as ANQGSEA. The CDR3 contains 14 residues. V was cut by 5 bases and J by 1 base, with 13 bases left in between. The CDR3 here is CSVTGASGTDTQYF. The CDR3 DNA reads TGCAGCGTTACGGGAGCGTCTGGCACAGATACGCAGTATTTT.

The V and J genes are TRBV6-4 and TRBJ2-6; TRBD2 might be the D (5 bases). Germline V gene data show CDR1 as MRHNA and CDR2 as SNTAGT. Trimming shortened V by 7 bases and J by 0 bases, and 13 bases separated the two germline ends. The CDR3 loop spans 16 amino acids. CDR3 amino acids: CASMDFRSSGANVLTF. As DNA, the CDR3 is TGTGCCAGCATGGACTTTCGAAGCTCTGGGGCCAACGTCCTGACTTTC.